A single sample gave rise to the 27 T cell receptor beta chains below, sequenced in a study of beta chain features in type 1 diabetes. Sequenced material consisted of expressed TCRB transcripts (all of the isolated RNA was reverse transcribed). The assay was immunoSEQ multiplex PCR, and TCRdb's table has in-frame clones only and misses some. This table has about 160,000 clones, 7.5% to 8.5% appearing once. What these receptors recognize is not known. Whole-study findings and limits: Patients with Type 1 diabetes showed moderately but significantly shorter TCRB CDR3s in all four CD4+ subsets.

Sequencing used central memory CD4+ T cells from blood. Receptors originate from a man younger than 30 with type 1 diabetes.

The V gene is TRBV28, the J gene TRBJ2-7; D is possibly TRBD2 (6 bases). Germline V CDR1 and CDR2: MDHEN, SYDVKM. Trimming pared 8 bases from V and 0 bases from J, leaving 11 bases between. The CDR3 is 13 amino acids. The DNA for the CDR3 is TGTGCCAGCCGTTACGGGAGCTCCTACGAGCAGTACTTC. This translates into CASRYGSSYEQYF.

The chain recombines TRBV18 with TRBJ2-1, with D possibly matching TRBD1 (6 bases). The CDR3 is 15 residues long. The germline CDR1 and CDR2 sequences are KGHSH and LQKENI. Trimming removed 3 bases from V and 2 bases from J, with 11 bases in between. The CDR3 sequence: CASSPGQWTYNEQFF. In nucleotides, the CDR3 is TGTGCCAGCTCACCTGGACAGTGGACCTACAATGAGCAGTTCTTC. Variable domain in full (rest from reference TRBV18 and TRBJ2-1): NAGVMQNPRHLVRRRGQEARLRCSPMKGHSHVYWYRQLPEEGLKFMVYLQKENIIDESGMPKERFSAEFPKEGPSILRIQQVVRGDSAAYFCASSPGQWTYNEQFFGPGTRLTVL.

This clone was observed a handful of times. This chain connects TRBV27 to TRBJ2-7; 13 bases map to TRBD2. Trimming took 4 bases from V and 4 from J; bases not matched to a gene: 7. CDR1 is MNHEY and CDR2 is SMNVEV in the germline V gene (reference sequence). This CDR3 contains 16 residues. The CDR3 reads CASSSRPGLAGYEQYF. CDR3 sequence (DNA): TGTGCCAGCAGTTCGCGTCCGGGACTAGCGGGGTACGAGCAGTACTTC.

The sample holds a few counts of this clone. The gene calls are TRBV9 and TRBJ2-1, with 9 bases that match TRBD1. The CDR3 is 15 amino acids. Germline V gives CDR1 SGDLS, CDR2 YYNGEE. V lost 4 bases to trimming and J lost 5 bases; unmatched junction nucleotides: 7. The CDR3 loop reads CASSSQQGAHNEQFF. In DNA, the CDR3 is TGTGCCAGCAGCTCTCAACAGGGGGCCCACAATGAGCAGTTCTTC.

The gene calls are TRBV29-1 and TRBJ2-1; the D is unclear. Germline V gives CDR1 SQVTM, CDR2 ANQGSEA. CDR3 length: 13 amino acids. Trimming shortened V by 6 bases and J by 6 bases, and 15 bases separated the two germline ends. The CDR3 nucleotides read TGCAGCGTGATGGCTAGATTAGCCAATGAGCAGTTCTTC. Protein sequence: CSVMARLANEQFF.

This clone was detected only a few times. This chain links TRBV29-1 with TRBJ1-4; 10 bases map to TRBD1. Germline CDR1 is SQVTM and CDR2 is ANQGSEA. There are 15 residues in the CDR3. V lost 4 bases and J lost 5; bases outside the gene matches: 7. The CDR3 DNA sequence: TGCAGCGTTGGGGACAGGGGCGGGCAAAATGAAAAACTGTTTTTT. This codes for CSVGDRGGQNEKLFF.

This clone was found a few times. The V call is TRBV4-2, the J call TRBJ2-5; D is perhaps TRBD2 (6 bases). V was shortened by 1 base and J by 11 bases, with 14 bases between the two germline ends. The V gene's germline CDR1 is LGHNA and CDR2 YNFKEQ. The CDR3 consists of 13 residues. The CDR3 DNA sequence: TGTGCCAGCAGCCAAGTACCAGGCGGGGAGCAGTACTTC. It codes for CASSQVPGGEQYF.

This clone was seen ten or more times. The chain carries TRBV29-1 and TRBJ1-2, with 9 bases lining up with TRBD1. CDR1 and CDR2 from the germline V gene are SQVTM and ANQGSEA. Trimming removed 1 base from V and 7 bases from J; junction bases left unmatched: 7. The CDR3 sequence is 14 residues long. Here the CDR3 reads CSVEVAQGASGYTF. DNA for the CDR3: TGCAGCGTTGAAGTAGCACAGGGGGCGAGTGGCTACACCTTC.

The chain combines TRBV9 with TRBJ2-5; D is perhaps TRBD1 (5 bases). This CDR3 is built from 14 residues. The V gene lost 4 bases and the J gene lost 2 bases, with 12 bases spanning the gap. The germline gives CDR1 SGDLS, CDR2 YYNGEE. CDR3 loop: CASSLDSQQETQYF. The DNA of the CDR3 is TGTGCCAGCAGCCTCGACAGTCAACAAGAGACCCAGTACTTC.

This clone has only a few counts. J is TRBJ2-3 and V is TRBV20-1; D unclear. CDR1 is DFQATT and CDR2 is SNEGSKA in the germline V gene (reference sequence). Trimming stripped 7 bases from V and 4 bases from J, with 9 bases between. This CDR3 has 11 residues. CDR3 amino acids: CSVAGADTQYF. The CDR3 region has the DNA TGCAGTGTCGCCGGTGCAGATACGCAGTATTTT.

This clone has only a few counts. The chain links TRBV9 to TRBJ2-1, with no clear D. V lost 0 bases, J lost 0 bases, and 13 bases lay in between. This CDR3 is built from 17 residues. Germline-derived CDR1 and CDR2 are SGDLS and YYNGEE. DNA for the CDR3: TGTGCCAGCAGCGTAGCAACGGAGTATAGCTCCTACAATGAGCAGTTCTTC. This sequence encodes CASSVATEYSSYNEQFF. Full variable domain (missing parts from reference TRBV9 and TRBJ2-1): DSGVTQTPKHLITATGQRVTLRCSPRSGDLSVYWYQQSLDQGLQFLIQYYNGEERAKGNILERFSAQQFPDLHSELNLSSLELGDSALYFCASSVATEYSSYNEQFFGPGTRLTVL.

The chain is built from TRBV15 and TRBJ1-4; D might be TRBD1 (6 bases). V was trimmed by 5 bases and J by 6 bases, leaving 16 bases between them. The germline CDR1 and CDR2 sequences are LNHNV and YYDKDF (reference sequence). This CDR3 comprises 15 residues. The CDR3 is CATSPRTVTYEKLFF. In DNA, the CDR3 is TGTGCCACCAGCCCCCGGACAGTCACCTATGAAAAACTGTTTTTT. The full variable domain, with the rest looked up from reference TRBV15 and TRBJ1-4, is DAMVIQNPRYQVTQFGKPVTLSCSQTLNHNVMYWYQQKSSQAPKLLFHYYDKDFNNEADTPDNFQSRRPNTSFCFLDIRSPGLGDTAMYLCATSPRTVTYEKLFFGSGTQLSVL.

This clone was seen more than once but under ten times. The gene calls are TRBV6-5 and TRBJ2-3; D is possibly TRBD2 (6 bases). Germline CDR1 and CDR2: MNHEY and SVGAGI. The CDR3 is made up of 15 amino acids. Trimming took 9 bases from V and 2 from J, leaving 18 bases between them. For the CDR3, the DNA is TGTGCCAGTCGTTCAGGAGGGGCCCACACAGATACGCAGTATTTT. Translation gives CASRSGGAHTDTQYF.

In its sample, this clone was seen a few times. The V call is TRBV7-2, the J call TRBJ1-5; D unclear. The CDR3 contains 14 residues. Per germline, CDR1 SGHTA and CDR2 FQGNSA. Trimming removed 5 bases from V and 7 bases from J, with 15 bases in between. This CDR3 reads CASSPYLAGQPQHF. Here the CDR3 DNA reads TGTGCCAGCAGCCCCTACCTTGCGGGGCAGCCCCAGCATTTT.

In DNA form, the CDR3 reads TGTGCCAGCAGCTTCGGCTATGGCGGGCAAGAGACCCAGTACTTC. This codes for CASSFGYGGQETQYF. The rearrangement uses TRBV7-2 and TRBJ2-5, with a weak D call TRBD2 (5 bases). Trimming pared 3 bases from V and 2 bases from J, leaving 13 bases between. The length of the CDR3 is 15 residues. Germline loops: CDR1 SGHTA, CDR2 FQGNSA.

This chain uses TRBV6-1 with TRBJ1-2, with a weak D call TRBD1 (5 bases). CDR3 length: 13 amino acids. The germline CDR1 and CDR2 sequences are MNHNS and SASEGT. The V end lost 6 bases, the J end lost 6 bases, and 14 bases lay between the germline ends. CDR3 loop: CASRAQGGDGYTF. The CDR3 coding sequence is TGTGCCAGCAGAGCCCAGGGAGGGGATGGCTACACCTTC.

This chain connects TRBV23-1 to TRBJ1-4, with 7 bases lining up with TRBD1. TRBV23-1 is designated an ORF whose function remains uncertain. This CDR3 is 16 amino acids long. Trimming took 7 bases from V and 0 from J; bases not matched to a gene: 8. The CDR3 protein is CASKYRGSATNEKLFF. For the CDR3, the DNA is TGCGCCAGCAAGTACAGGGGCTCTGCAACTAATGAAAAACTGTTTTTT.

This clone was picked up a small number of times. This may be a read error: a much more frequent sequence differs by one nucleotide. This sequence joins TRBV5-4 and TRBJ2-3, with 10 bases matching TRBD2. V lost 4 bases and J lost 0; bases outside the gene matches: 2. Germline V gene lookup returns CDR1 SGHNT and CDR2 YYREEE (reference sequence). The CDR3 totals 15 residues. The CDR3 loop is CASSETSGSTDTQYF. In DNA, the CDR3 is TGTGCCAGCAGCGAGACTAGCGGGAGCACAGATACGCAGTATTTT.

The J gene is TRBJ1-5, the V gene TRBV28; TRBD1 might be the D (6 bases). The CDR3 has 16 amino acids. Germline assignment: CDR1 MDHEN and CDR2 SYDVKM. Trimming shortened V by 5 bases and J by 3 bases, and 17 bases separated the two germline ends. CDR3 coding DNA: TGTGCCAGCAGTCGTCTGAACAGGGTAGACAATCAGCCCCAGCATTTT. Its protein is CASSRLNRVDNQPQHF.

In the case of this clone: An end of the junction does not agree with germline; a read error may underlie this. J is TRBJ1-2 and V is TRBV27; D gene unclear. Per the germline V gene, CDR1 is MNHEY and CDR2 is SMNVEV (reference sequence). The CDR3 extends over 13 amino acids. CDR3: CASSLTGREGYFF. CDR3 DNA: TGTGCCAGCAGTTTAACCGGACGGGAGGGATACTTCTTC.

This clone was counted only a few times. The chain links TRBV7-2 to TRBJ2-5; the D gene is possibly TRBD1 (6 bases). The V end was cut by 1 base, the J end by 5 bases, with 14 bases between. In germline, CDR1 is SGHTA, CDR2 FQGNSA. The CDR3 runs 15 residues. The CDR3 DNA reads TGTGCCAGCAGCTTAGGGTTAGGGACATTGGAGACCCAGTACTTC. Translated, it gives CASSLGLGTLETQYF. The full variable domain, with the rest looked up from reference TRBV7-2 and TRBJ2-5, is GAGVSQSPSNKVTEKGKDVELRCDPISGHTALYWYRQSLGQGLEFLIYFQGNSAPDKSGLPSDRFSAERTGGSVSTLTIQRTQQEDSAVYLCASSLGLGTLETQYFGPGTRLLVL.

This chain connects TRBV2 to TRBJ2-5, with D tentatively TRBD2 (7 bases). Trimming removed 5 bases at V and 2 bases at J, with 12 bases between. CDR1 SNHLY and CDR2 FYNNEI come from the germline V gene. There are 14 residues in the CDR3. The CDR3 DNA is TGTGCCAGCAGTTTACAGGGAGGGCAAGAGACCCAGTACTTC. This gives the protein CASSLQGGQETQYF.

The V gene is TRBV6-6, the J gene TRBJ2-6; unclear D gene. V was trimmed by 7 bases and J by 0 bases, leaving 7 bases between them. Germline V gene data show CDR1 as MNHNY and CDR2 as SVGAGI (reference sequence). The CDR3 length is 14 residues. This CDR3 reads CASKLYSGANVLTF. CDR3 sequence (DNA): TGTGCCAGCAAACTATACTCTGGGGCCAACGTCCTGACTTTC.

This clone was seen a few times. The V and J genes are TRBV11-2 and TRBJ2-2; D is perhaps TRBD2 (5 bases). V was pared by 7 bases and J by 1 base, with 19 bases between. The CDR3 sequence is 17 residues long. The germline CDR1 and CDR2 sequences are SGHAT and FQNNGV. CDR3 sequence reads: CASIEGPPRLNTGELFF. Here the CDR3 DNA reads TGTGCCAGCATCGAGGGTCCTCCAAGATTGAACACCGGGGAGCTGTTTTTT.

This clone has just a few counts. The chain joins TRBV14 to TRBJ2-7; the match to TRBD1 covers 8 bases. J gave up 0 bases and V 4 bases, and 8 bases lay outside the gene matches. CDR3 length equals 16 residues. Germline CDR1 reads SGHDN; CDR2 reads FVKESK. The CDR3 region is CASSRLGTGYSYEQYF. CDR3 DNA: TGTGCCAGCAGCCGCCTAGGGACAGGTTACTCCTACGAGCAGTACTTC.

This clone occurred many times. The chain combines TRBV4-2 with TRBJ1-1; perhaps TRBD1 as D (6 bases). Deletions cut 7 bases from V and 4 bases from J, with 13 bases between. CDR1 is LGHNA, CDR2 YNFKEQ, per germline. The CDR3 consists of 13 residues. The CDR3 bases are TGTGCCAGCAACCGGGAAGGGGGCACTGAAGCTTTCTTT. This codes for CASNREGGTEAFF.

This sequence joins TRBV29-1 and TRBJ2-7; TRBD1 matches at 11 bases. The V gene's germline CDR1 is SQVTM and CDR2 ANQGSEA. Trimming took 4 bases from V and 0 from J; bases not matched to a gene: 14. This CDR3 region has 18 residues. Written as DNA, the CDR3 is TGCAGCGTTGGTGGGGGGACAGGGGGGACCTCATACTCCTACGAGCAGTACTTC. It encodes CSVGGGTGGTSYSYEQYF.